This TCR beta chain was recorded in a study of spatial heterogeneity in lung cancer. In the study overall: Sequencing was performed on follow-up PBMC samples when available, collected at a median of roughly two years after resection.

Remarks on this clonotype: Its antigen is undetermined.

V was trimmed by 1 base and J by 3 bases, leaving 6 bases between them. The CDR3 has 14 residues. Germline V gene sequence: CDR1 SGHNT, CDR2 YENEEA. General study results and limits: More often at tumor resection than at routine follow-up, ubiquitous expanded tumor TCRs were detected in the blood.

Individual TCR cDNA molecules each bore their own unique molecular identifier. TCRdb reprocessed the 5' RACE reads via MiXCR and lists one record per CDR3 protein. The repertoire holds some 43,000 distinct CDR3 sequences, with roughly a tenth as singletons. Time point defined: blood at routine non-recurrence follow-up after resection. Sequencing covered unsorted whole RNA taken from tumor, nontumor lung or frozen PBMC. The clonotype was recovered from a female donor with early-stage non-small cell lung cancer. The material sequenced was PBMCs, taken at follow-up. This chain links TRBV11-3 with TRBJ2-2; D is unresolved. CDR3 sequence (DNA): TGTGCCAGCAGCTTAGGGTTTGACACCGGGGAGCTGTTTTTT. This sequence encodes CASSLGFDTGELFF.